Here is one T cell receptor beta chain with its context. Its antigen remains unidentified. No base qualities exist here, and no much larger clone lies one base off it. The sample comes from a study of multiple sclerosis patients with progressive multifocal leukoencephalopathy (dated by TCRdb to about 2019). Concerning the study at large: Controls were five natalizumab-treated MS patients who did not develop PML, sampled longitudinally. The study examined peripheral T and B cells of MS patients who developed PML (4 under natalizumab, 1 after alemtuzumab) and treated patients who did not. From before therapy, through 6 and 12 months, up to PML onset, two natalizumab-treated patients who later developed PML were tracked longitudinally. The goal of the study was to detect any JC virus-specific or public T-cell expansions that arose at the time of PML onset. Overall study outcomes, separate from this receptor: TRB clones with frequency above 0.5% were observed only in PML patients, but the clones expanded at PML onset were found to be already present before and during natalizumab therapy. Analysis was limited to peripheral blood, even though cerebrospinal fluid or brain lymphocytes might be more informative for natalizumab-associated PML. Lower normalized Shannon entropy suggested less diverse TRB repertoires in most PML patients, whereas the natalizumab-treated controls showed values near 1. When PML developed, no shared TRBV or TRBJ gene usage and no preferred TRBV-TRBJ pairings were found. Because of the small, descriptive cohort, whether findings reflect JC virus infection or general immunocompromise remained unclear.

TRB CDR3 regions were amplified from genomic DNA with the immunoSEQ two-step multiplex PCR at survey-level depth. Synthetic inline TR CDR3 controls covering all V-J pairings were spiked into each PCR to estimate template counts and remove amplification bias. Reads were processed so that amplification and sequencing bias were reduced, and quantification was performed against synthetic TR CDR3 analogs. The authors' pipeline ran thus. In ImmunoSEQ Analyzer, raw data were processed so that out-of-frame sequences and CDR3s with stop codons were removed, with gene names following IMGT nomenclature. Normalized Shannon entropy, defined as 1 minus Pielou's evenness, was used to summarize repertoire diversity. Only TRB sequences sharing the V gene, the J gene and the CDR3 were counted as identical. Public PML clonotypes were defined as CDR3s shared by two or more PML-onset samples but absent from earlier samples, from controls, and from public databases. Position-by-position CDR3 amino acid composition was analyzed in Skylign with the observed count method. TCRdb took this table from immuneACCESS and kept in-frame rearrangements with V and J called. Such tables lack part of the clones; where checked against another copy, unresolved V genes explain under half of the gap, and the rest is unexplained. V, J and clone size reflect that table, while D and trimming were determined from the DNA. This sample holds 25,000 to 30,000 clones; 88% were observed only once. The ten largest clonotypes hold approximately 1% of the sample.

The CDR3 covers 13 residues, taking in both the cysteine and the phenylalanine. The entry retains the CDR3 DNA only, 39 bases that are in frame from base 1. CDR1 and CDR2, per the germline V gene (reference sequence), are MNHEY and SMNVEV. V sheds 6 bases and J sheds 4 bases, leaving 12 bases between their ends. The time point label corresponds to: before natalizumab initiation. Every listed patient had earlier received interferon beta, and every PML patient was female. Blood samples at T0 were collected prior to the first natalizumab infusion. Ficoll-Hypaque density gradient centrifugation was used to isolate peripheral blood mononuclear cells.

The TCR originated in a human donor with multiple sclerosis. The sample consisted of PBMCs. The chain links TRBV27 with TRBJ1-2; TRBD1 could be the D gene, as 5 bases match. CDR3 loop: CASRKGEGYGYTF. The bases read TGTGCCAGCAGGAAAGGGGAGGGCTATGGCTACACCTTC.